One sample yielded the 5 T cell receptor beta chains listed below, sequenced in a study of cytomegalovirus exposure and HLA in healthy donors. Use of 60 Vbeta and 13 Jbeta primers characterized the PCR. Profiling relied on immunoSEQ multiplex PCR, and the TCRdb table lists in-frame clones only, not all of them. The repertoire consists of 150,000 to 200,000 clones, with over 60% occurring once and the leading ten covering 1.5%. Sequencing input: PBMCs. All receptors derive from a girl between 5 and 17 years old in good health and CMV-seronegative.

V usage is TRBV7-2 and J usage is TRBJ1-1; 7 bases line up with TRBD1. In germline, CDR1 is SGHTA, CDR2 FQGNSA. After removal of 4 bases from V and 3 bases from J, the junction contained 8 bases not matched to a gene. The CDR3 is 15 amino acids. CDR3 region: CASSWGDRKDTEAFF. CDR3 nucleotides: TGTGCCAGCAGCTGGGGGGACAGAAAAGACACTGAAGCTTTCTTT.

This clone is a singleton in its sample. The chain employs TRBV11-2 and TRBJ1-6; D is uncertain. CDR3 size: 13 residues. Germline V gene sequence: CDR1 SGHAT, CDR2 FQNNGV. With 5 bases removed from V and 8 bases from J, the gap between germline ends came to 10 bases. CDR3 in amino acids: CASSREVDSPLHF. In nucleotides, the CDR3 is TGTGCCAGCAGCCGGGAGGTGGATTCACCCCTCCACTTT.

The chain links TRBV4-1 to TRBJ2-1; tentative D call: TRBD2 (6 bases). V dropped 3 bases and J dropped 6 bases, with 15 bases sitting between them. Per germline, CDR1 MGHRA and CDR2 YSYEKL. CDR3 length: 15 residues. CDR3 residues: CASSQPTSGVNEQFF. In nucleotides, the CDR3 is TGCGCCAGCAGCCAGCCGACTAGTGGGGTCAATGAGCAGTTCTTC.

The chain combines TRBV4-1 with TRBJ1-2; TRBD1 matches 8 bases. V trimming: 0 bases; J trimming: 5 bases; junction bases outside the gene matches: 5. CDR3 length: 15 residues. Germline V CDR1 and CDR2: MGHRA, YSYEKL. The CDR3 DNA reads TGCGCCAGCAGCCAAGAAGAGGGACAGGTTTATGGCTACACCTTC. Residues: CASSQEEGQVYGYTF.

Details on this clone: Distinct nucleotide sequences in the sample also encode this CDR3. The CDR3 here is CASSLGGGADTQYF. For the CDR3, the DNA is TGCGCCAGCAGCTTGGGGGGGGGCGCAGATACGCAGTATTTT. The chain has TRBV5-1 and TRBJ2-3; TRBD2 might be the D (7 bases). The CDR3 extends over 14 amino acids. CDR1 SGHRS and CDR2 YFSETQ come from the germline V gene. Trimming took off 0 bases at V and 4 bases at J, with 9 bases between the two ends.